These 2 T cell receptor beta chains came from one sample sequenced in a study of T cells in women clearing cervical HPV infection. The repertoire was sequenced with immunoSEQ multiplex PCR; TCRdb's copy has only in-frame clones and lacks some. Its table lists fewer than 40,000 clones. The sample taken for sequencing was blood buffy coat. The receptors originated from a woman aged 18 to 69 with a cervical HPV16 infection that either progressed to CIN3+ or cleared (not recorded which).

Details on this clone: The CDR3 end falls 3 residues outside the read, so it is completed with the germline J gene. The genes are TRBV20-1 and TRBJ1-2; D may be TRBD1 (6 bases). The CDR3 spans 11 residues. CDR1 and CDR2 (germline): DFQATT, SNEGSKA (reference sequence). The CDR3: CSARATGTYTF. The CDR3 DNA, read in part, is TGCAGTGCTAGAGCCACAGGGACC.

Of note for this clone: The CDR3 goes on 3 residues after the read ends, and that part is filled in from the germline J gene. The chain combines TRBV2 with TRBJ1-6; 9 positions match TRBD1. This CDR3 spans 17 amino acids. The trim removed 6 bases at V and 3 bases at J, leaving 9 bases unmatched. In germline, CDR1 is SNHLY, CDR2 FYNNEI. CDR3 sequence reads: CASRETGGPIYNSPLHF. The sequenced CDR3 bases are TGTGCCAGCAGAGAAACAGGGGGCCCGATCTATAATTCACCC.